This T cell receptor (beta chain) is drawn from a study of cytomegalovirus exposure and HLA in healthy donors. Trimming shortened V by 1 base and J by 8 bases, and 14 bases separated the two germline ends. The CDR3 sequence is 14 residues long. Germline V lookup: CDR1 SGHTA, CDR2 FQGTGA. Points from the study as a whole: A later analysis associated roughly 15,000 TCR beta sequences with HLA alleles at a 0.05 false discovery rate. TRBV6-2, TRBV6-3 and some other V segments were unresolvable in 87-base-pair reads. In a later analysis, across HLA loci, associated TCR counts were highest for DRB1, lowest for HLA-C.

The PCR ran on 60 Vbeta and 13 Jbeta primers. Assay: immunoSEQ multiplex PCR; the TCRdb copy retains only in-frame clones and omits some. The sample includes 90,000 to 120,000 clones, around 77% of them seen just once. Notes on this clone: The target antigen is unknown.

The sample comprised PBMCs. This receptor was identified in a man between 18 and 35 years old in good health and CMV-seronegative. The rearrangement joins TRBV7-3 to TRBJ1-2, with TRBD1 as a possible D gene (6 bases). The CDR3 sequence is CASSLSRGAGGYTF. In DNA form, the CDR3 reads TGTGCCAGCAGCTTAAGTCGGGGGGCGGGAGGCTACACCTTC.